This T cell receptor beta chain is drawn from a study of radiotherapy plus CTLA-4 blockade in lung cancer. Study context: For about 18% of patients, objective responses occurred, and 30% to 35% had disease control.

Germline V gene lookup returns CDR1 KGHSH and CDR2 LQKENI. Unmatched junction bases numbered 11, after V lost 2 bases and J lost 8 bases. CDR3 length: 15 residues. Focal radiation plus CTLA-4 blockade with ipilimumab was given to patients with chemo-refractory metastatic non-small-cell lung cancer. With regard to this clone: As yet, its antigen is unknown.

Method: immunoSEQ multiplex PCR; TCRdb's copy keeps in-frame clones and lacks some. The sample includes roughly 40,000 clones, roughly 79% of them seen just once. Study results and caveats: Increased serum interferon-beta after radiation also reportedly predicted response strongly. Subsequent to radiotherapy plus ipilimumab, tumor-derived TCR clones underwent expansion in blood.

Source: peripheral blood, taken from a patient treated with radiotherapy plus ipilimumab. This rearrangement joins TRBV18 to TRBJ1-2; 7 bases map to TRBD1. The source of this sequence is a human donor with non-small cell lung cancer that progressed on radiotherapy plus ipilimumab. For the CDR3, the DNA is TGTGCCAGCTCACCAGGGCTAGGGGGCGAGGAAGGCTACACCTTC. Protein sequence: CASSPGLGGEEGYTF.